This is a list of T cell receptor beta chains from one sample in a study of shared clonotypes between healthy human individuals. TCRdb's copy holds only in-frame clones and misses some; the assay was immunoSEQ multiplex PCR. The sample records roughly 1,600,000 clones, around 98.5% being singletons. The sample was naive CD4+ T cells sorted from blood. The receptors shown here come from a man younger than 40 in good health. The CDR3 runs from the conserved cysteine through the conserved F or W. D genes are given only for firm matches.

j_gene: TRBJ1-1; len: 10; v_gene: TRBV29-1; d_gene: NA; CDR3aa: CSVGRTEAFF; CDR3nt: TGCAGCGTTGGGAGGACTGAAGCTTTCTTT
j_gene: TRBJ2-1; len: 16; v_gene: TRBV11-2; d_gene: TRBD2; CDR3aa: CASSSLSGNSYNEQFF; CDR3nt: TGTGCCAGCAGTTCCCTTAGCGGGAACTCCTACAATGAGCAGTTCTTC
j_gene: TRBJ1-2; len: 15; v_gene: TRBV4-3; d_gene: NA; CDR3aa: CASSQEVQVAGGYTF; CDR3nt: TGCGCCAGCAGCCAAGAGGTACAGGTGGCGGGGGGCTACACCTTC
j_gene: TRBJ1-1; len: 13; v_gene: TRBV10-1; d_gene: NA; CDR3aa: CASSEGFSGEAFF; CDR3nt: TGCGCCAGCAGTGAGGGGTTCTCCGGGGAAGCTTTCTTT
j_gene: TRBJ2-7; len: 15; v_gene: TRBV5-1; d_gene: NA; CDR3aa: CASSPVLGVSYEQYF; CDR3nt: TGCGCCAGCAGCCCGGTCTTGGGGGTGTCCTACGAGCAGTACTTC
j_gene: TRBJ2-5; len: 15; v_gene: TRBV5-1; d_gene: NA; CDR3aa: CASSPLEDFQETQYF; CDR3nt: TGCGCCAGCAGCCCCCTCGAGGACTTTCAAGAGACCCAGTACTTC
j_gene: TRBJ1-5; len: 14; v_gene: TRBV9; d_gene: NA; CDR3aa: CASSVDYSNQPQHF; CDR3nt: TGTGCCAGCAGCGTAGATTACAGCAATCAGCCCCAGCATTTT
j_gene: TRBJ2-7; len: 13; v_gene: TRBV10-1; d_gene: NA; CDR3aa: CASSQGLSYEQYF; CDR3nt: TGCGCCAGCAGCCAGGGTCTAAGCTACGAGCAGTACTTC
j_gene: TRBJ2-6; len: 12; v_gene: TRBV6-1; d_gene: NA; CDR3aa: CASCRLGNVLTF; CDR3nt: TGTGCCAGCTGCCGGCTCGGCAACGTCCTGACTTTC
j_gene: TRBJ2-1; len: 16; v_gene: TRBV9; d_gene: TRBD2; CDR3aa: CASSVVGSGTYNEQFF; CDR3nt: TGTGCCAGCAGCGTAGTTGGTAGCGGGACTTACAATGAGCAGTTCTTC